The 13 T cell receptor beta chains given below trace back to one sample, sequenced in a study of regulatory T cells in long-lasting Graves disease. Time point defined: newly diagnosed GD, antithyroid drugs for less than 3 months. Generation of the TCR library employed RNA extracted from PBMCs. Both iRepertoire HTBI primers and Arm-PCR of CDR3 regions were used to build the TCR beta libraries. Each CDR3 protein is one row after TCRdb ran MiXCR on the multiplex PCR reads. The sample has some 490,000 distinct CDR3 sequences; 12% are singletons. This sample also appeared in a second study, on T cells in Graves' hyperthyroidism and ophthalmopathy.

This material consisted of peripheral blood mononuclear cells (PBMCs), taken at new diagnosis, from a patient treated with antithyroid drugs. The receptors stem from a woman in her twenties or thirties with Graves disease.

There are a few counts of this clonotype. This chain uses TRBV4-3 with TRBJ2-2, with 12 bases that match TRBD1. J gave up 2 bases and V 7 bases, and 5 bases lay outside the gene matches. The CDR3 totals 16 residues. Per the germline V gene, CDR1 is LGHNA and CDR2 is YSLEER. The CDR3 coding sequence is TGCGCCAGCACACCCGGGACAGGGGGCAACACCGGGGAGCTGTTTTTT. This sequence encodes CASTPGTGGNTGELFF.

The rearrangement uses TRBV12-5 and TRBJ1-5; D possibly corresponds to TRBD1 (6 bases). The CDR3 extends over 18 amino acids. Germline values: CDR1 LGHNT, CDR2 FRNRAP. V lost 5 bases and J lost 0, with 20 bases in between. In DNA form, the CDR3 reads TGTGCTAGTGGTCCTCCTCCCTTACAACAGGGTAGCAATCAGCCCCAGCATTTT. It codes for CASGPPPLQQGSNQPQHF.

This clonotype was detected ten times or more. The chain couples TRBV20-1 to TRBJ1-4, with 9 bases matching TRBD1. The V segment lost 2 bases and the J segment 6 bases; nucleotides outside the gene matches: 10. CDR1 is DFQATT and CDR2 is SNEGSKA in the germline V gene (reference sequence). The CDR3 is 16 residues long. The CDR3 region has the DNA TGCAGTGCTAGACACCTTAACAGGGGGCATGATGAAAAACTGTTTTTT. Translation gives CSARHLNRGHDEKLFF.

At least ten counts were recorded for this clonotype. The chain is built from TRBV20-1 and TRBJ2-3; unclear D gene. Germline CDR1 DFQATT, CDR2 SNEGSKA (reference sequence). The CDR3 length is 13 residues. The V and J ends lost 6 bases and 2 bases respectively, with 12 bases between them. CDR3 sequence reads: CSAVGKYTDTQYF. The CDR3 DNA sequence: TGCAGTGCGGTAGGGAAATACACAGATACGCAGTATTTT.

This clonotype was counted ten times or more. This chain connects TRBV7-9 to TRBJ1-1; TRBD1 aligns across 7 bases. The CDR3 sequence is 15 residues long. Germline V lookup: CDR1 SEHNR, CDR2 FQNEAQ (reference sequence). Trimming at V came to 2 bases and at J to 2 bases, leaving 5 bases not matched to a gene. The CDR3 loop is CASSLKGQINTEAFF. DNA of the CDR3: TGTGCCAGCAGCTTAAAGGGACAGATAAACACTGAAGCTTTCTTT. The full variable domain, its missing parts supplied by reference TRBV7-9 and TRBJ1-1, is DTGVSQNPRHKITKRGQNVTFRCDPISEHNRLYWYRQTLGQGPEFLTYFQNEAQLEKSRLLSDRFSAERPKGSFSTLEIQRTEQGDSAMYLCASSLKGQINTEAFFGQGTRLTVV.

This clonotype was detected ten times or more. This chain joins TRBV27 and TRBJ2-1; perhaps TRBD1 as D (6 bases). Trimming stripped 4 bases from V and 8 bases from J, with 18 bases between. CDR1 is MNHEY and CDR2 is SMNVEV in the germline V gene (reference sequence). The CDR3 has 15 residues. CDR3 protein: CASSSQGFVFDEQFF. The CDR3 DNA reads as TGTGCCAGCAGTTCACAGGGATTTGTATTCGATGAGCAGTTCTTC.

This clonotype was recorded at least ten times. CDR3 amino acids: CASSPRQGMGANVLTF. CDR3 in DNA: TGTGCCAGCAGCCCGCGACAGGGCATGGGGGCCAACGTCCTGACTTTC. V gene TRBV3-1 combines with J gene TRBJ2-6, with 7 positions matching TRBD1. V was clipped by 4 bases and J by 4 bases; unmatched bases: 7. The CDR3 has 16 amino acids. CDR1 is LGHDT, CDR2 YNNKEL, per germline (reference sequence).

In its sample, this clonotype was seen many times. This sequence joins TRBV28 and TRBJ2-1, with a weak D call TRBD2 (6 bases). CDR1 is MDHEN and CDR2 is SYDVKM in the germline V gene. V was clipped by 7 bases and J by 2 bases, with 18 bases between them. The CDR3 loop spans 16 amino acids. CDR3 sequence reads: CASTNFAGIPYNEQFF. CDR3 bases: TGTGCCAGCACTAATTTTGCGGGAATCCCCTACAATGAGCAGTTCTTC.

This clonotype was counted ten times or more. The J gene is TRBJ2-2, the V gene TRBV18; TRBD1 agrees at 9 bases. This CDR3 has 15 amino acids. Germline V lookup: CDR1 KGHSH, CDR2 LQKENI. The junction had 4 bases not matched to a gene; V was cut back by 3 bases and J by 5 bases. CDR3 nucleotide sequence: TGTGCCAGCTCACCCTCCGGGACAGGGACCGGGGAGCTGTTTTTT. The encoded protein is CASSPSGTGTGELFF.

The chain carries TRBV28 and TRBJ1-2; D uncertain. The CDR3 is made up of 13 amino acids. Germline assignment: CDR1 MDHEN and CDR2 SYDVKM. V was trimmed by 11 bases and J by 8 bases, leaving 21 bases between them. CDR3 amino acids: CAGIPRAGLGYTF. The CDR3 DNA sequence: TGTGCCGGCATCCCACGGGCGGGGTTAGGCTACACCTTC.

Note on this clonotype: A much larger clone differs from this one at a single base, so this may be a read error. This likely comes from a read error, as the CDR3 has no conserved phenylalanine or tryptophan at its end. The genes are TRBV5-8 and TRBJ1-6, with D unclear. Deletions cut 0 bases from V and 9 bases from J, with 7 bases between. The CDR3 runs 13 residues. CDR1 is SGHTS and CDR2 is YDEGEE in the germline V gene. Written as DNA, the CDR3 is TGTGCCAGCAGCTTGGGGGGTTTTTCACCCCTCCACCTT. Translation gives CASSLGGFSPLHL.

In its sample, this clonotype was seen a few times. The gene calls are TRBV18 and TRBJ1-1, with 8 bases matching TRBD1. This CDR3 has 14 amino acids. Looked up from germline, CDR1 is KGHSH and CDR2 is LQKENI. The J segment lost 5 bases and the V segment lost 6 bases, leaving 8 bases of the junction unmatched. The CDR3 loop reads CASSRQGARTEAFF. Here the CDR3 DNA reads TGTGCCAGCTCGCGTCAGGGGGCGCGAACTGAAGCTTTCTTT.

This clonotype showed up many times. The chain has TRBV11-2 and TRBJ2-1; 12 bases map to TRBD2. Unmatched junction bases numbered 3, after V lost 4 bases and J lost 2 bases. Germline lookup yields CDR1 SGHAT and CDR2 FQNNGV. This CDR3 spans 16 amino acids. The CDR3 DNA is TGTGCCAGCAGCTCCGGGACTAGCGGGCCCTACAATGAGCAGTTCTTC. Protein: CASSSGTSGPYNEQFF.